These 9 T cell receptor beta chains were all obtained from the same sample, sequenced in a study of blood T cell repertoires in COVID-19. Method: immunoSEQ multiplex PCR; TCRdb's copy keeps in-frame clones and lacks some. This sample has roughly 76,000 clones, with approximately 82% found just once. The sample was peripheral blood. These receptors originate from a woman between 65 and 79 years old with acute or convalescent COVID-19.

This clone was detected only once. The chain employs TRBV5-6 and TRBJ1-1; 7 bases match TRBD1. Germline CDR1 reads SGHDT; CDR2 reads YYEEEE. The CDR3 is 13 amino acids. Trimming cost V 1 base and J 6 bases; bases outside gene matches: 3. The CDR3 here is CASSLQGVAEAFF. Here the CDR3 DNA reads TGTGCCAGCAGCTTGCAGGGGGTCGCTGAAGCTTTCTTT.

The rearrangement links TRBV30 to TRBJ1-1; a possible D gene is TRBD1 (6 bases). V lost 3 bases and J lost 3, with 14 bases in between. The CDR3 is made up of 14 amino acids. Germline assignment: CDR1 GTSNPN and CDR2 SVGIG (reference sequence). CDR3 nucleotide sequence: TGTGCCTGGAGCTCCCTGGCAGGGGACACTGAAGCTTTCTTT. It yields the protein CAWSSLAGDTEAFF. Complete variable domain (other parts from reference TRBV30 and TRBJ1-1): SQTIHQWPATLVQPVGSPLSLECTVEGTSNPNLYWYRQAAGRGLQLLFYSVGIGQISSEVPQNLSASRPQDRQFILSSKKLLLSDSGFYLCAWSSLAGDTEAFFGQGTRLTVV.

To note about this clone: This specimen includes other DNA sequences encoding the same CDR3. This chain uses TRBV6-5 with TRBJ2-7; possible D gene TRBD2, 5 bases. Per the germline V gene, CDR1 is MNHEY and CDR2 is SVGAGI. This CDR3 spans 14 amino acids. V was pared by 0 bases and J by 3 bases, with 9 bases between. In DNA form, the CDR3 reads TGTGCCAGCAGTTACTCCCCAGACTACTACGAGCAGTACTTC. It is translated as CASSYSPDYYEQYF.

The gene calls are TRBV6-6 and TRBJ1-3; a weak D match, TRBD1 (6 bases). Germline V gives CDR1 MNHNY, CDR2 SVGAGI (reference sequence). The CDR3 runs 16 residues. The ends were cut back, 5 bases at V and 0 bases at J, with 14 bases in the middle. The CDR3 reads CASSQDSSYSGNTIYF. Written as DNA, the CDR3 is TGTGCCAGCAGTCAGGACAGCTCGTACTCTGGAAACACCATATATTTT.

The CDR3 region has the DNA TGCGCCAGCAGCTCGGGGGGGAACTCTGGAAACACCATATATTTT. Translation: CASSSGGNSGNTIYF. The V and J genes are TRBV5-1 and TRBJ1-3; weak D call: TRBD1 (5 bases). Germline-derived CDR1 and CDR2 are SGHRS and YFSETQ. The CDR3 is 15 amino acids. V shed 3 bases and J shed 0 bases, with 10 bases lying between them.

J is TRBJ2-3 and V is TRBV19; TRBD2 matches at 10 bases. Germline V gene lookup returns CDR1 LNHDA and CDR2 SQIVND (reference sequence). V shed 5 bases and J 0 bases; nucleotides not matched to a gene: 11. The CDR3 is made up of 18 amino acids. CDR3 region: CASSPPWSGGASTDTQYF. CDR3 coding DNA: TGTGCCAGTAGTCCCCCCTGGAGCGGGGGGGCTAGCACAGATACGCAGTATTTT.

The chain uses TRBV7-2 and TRBJ2-6; TRBD2 is a possible D gene (6 bases). The CDR3 sequence is 17 residues long. Germline values: CDR1 SGHTA, CDR2 FQGNSA. V was shortened by 0 bases and J by 0 bases, with 9 bases between the two germline ends. CDR3 DNA: TGTGCCAGCAGCTTAGCAGGAGGGATCTCTGGGGCCAACGTCCTGACTTTC. Protein: CASSLAGGISGANVLTF. Full variable domain (remainder filled in from reference TRBV7-2 and TRBJ2-6): GAGVSQSPSNKVTEKGKDVELRCDPISGHTALYWYRQSLGQGLEFLIYFQGNSAPDKSGLPSDRFSAERTGGSVSTLTIQRTQQEDSAVYLCASSLAGGISGANVLTFGAGSRLTVL.

The gene calls are TRBV19 and TRBJ2-3; D perhaps matches TRBD2 (6 bases). Germline-derived CDR1 and CDR2 are LNHDA and SQIVND (reference sequence). This CDR3 contains 13 residues. With 2 bases removed from V and 6 bases from J, the gap between germline ends came to 9 bases. The CDR3 DNA follows: TGTGCCAGTAGTATATCGGGAGAGGATACGCAGTATTTT. It yields the protein CASSISGEDTQYF. The variable domain in full, with the rest retrieved from reference TRBV19 and TRBJ2-3, is DGGITQSPKYLFRKEGQNVTLSCEQNLNHDAMYWYRQDPGQGLRLIYYSQIVNDFQKGDIAEGYSVSREKKESFPLTVTSAQKNPTAFYLCASSISGEDTQYFGPGTRLTVL.

The rearrangement links TRBV19 to TRBJ1-5; D uncertain. Trimming left V 6 bases short and J 4 bases short, with 16 bases between. The germline gives CDR1 LNHDA, CDR2 SQIVND (reference sequence). CDR3 length equals 15 residues. CDR3 bases: TGTGCCAGTAGGGGAGAAGGACTTTTTAATCAGCCCCAGCATTTT. Its translation is CASRGEGLFNQPQHF.